A single T cell receptor (beta chain) is shown here with its context. Its antigen remains unidentified. Assay used: immunoSEQ multiplex PCR; TCRdb lists only in-frame clones, some missing. The sample lists 160,000 or so clones, roughly nine tenths occurring once. The CDR3 covers 14 residues. The germline V gene has CDR1 SGHRS and CDR2 YFSETQ. V was trimmed by 4 bases and J by 5 bases, leaving 15 bases between them. This sample stems from a study of T cell responses to AZD1222 COVID-19 vaccine. Study-wide context: Whether given at about 4 or about 12 weeks, second doses were pooled.

Overall study findings and caveats: The donor group comprised mostly white British people and more females; the analysis possibly underestimated clonal diversity. Among those given AZD1222, only 5 to 7 were seropositive at baseline. Scientists sampled the repertoires only once the peak T cell response had passed.

The source material was peripheral blood, sampled on day 0 of AZD1222 vaccination. This sequence originates from an adult in good health. The chain uses TRBV5-1 and TRBJ1-1; D is perhaps TRBD1 (5 bases). The CDR3 region is CASSTGGGVTEAFF. The CDR3 DNA follows: TGCGCCAGCAGCACTGGCGGGGGGGTAACTGAAGCTTTCTTT.